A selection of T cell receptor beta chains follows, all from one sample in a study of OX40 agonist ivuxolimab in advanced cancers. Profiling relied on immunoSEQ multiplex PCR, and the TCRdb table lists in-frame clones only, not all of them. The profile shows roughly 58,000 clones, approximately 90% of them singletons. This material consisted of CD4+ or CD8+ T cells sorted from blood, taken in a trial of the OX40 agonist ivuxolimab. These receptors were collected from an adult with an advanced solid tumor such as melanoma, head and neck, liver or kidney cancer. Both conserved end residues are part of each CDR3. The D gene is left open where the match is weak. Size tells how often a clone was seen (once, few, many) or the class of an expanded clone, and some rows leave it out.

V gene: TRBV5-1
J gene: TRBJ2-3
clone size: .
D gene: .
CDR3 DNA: TGCGCCAGCAGCTTGGGGAGGGCCGAAGATACGCAGTATTTT
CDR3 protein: CASSLGRAEDTQYF

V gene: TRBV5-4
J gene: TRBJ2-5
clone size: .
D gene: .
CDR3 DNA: TGTGCCAGCAGCCTTCAAGAGACCCAGTACTTC
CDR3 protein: CASSLQETQYF

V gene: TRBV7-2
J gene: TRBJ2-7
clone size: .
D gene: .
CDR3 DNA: TGTGCCAGCAGCTCTGGGACTCTGACCTACGAGCAGTACTTC
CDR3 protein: CASSSGTLTYEQYF

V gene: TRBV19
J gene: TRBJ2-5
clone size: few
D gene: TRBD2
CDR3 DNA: TGTGCCAGTAGGCGTGGAGCGGGAGAGGTGGAGACCCAGTACTTC
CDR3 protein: CASRRGAGEVETQYF

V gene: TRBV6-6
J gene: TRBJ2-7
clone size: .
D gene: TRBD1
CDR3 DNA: TGTGCCAGCAGTTACATTGGACAGGACGAGCAGTACTTC
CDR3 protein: CASSYIGQDEQYF

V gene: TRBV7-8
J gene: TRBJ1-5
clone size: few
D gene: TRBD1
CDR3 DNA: TGTGCCAGCAGCCTCGGACAGGGCTATCAGCCCCAGCATTTT
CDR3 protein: CASSLGQGYQPQHF

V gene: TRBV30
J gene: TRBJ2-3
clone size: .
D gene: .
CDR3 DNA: TGTGCCCAGAATAGGGGGATCACAGATACGCAGTATTTT
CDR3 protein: CAQNRGITDTQYF

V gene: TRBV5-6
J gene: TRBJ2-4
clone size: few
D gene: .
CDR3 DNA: TGTGCCAGCGGACCAGAAGGGCCTAGGGGTGAAAACATTCAGTACTTC
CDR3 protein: CASGPEGPRGENIQYF

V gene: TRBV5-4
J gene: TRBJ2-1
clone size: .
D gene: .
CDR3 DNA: TGTGCCAGCAGCTTGGAACCGGGAGCTCTTGAGCAGTTCTTC
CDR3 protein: CASSLEPGALEQFF

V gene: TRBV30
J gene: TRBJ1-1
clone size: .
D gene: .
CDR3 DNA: TGTGCCTGGAGTATAAGCCTATATTATGGGGCTTTCTTT
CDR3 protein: CAWSISLYYGAFF

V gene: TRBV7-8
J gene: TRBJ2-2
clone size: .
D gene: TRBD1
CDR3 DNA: TGTGCCAGCAGCTTAGGCTACAGGGGGCAGGCCGGGGAGCTGTTTTTT
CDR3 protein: CASSLGYRGQAGELFF

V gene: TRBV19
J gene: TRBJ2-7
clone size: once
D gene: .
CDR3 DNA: TGTGCCAGTAGTACTCAGGGAGGAGCCTACGAGCAGTACTTC
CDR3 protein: CASSTQGGAYEQYF

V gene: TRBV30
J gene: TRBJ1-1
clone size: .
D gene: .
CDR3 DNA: TGTGCCTGGAGTCTACCAGGACTGGTAGCTTTCTTT
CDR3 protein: CAWSLPGLVAFF

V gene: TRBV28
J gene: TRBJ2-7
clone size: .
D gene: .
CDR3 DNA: TGTGCCAGCAGTTTAGTGGGACCAAAGGGCTCCTACGAGCAGTACTTC
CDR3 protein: CASSLVGPKGSYEQYF

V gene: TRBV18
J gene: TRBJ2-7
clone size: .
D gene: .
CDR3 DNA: TGTGCCAGCTCACAGGGGTCTACCTACGAGCAGTACTTC
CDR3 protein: CASSQGSTYEQYF

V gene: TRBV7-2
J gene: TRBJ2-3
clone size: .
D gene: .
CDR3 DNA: TGTGCCAGCAGCTTAGAGGAGGGGACAGATACGCAGTATTTT
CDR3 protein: CASSLEEGTDTQYF

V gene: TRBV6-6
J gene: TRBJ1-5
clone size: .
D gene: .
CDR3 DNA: TGTGCCAGCAGTTACGGGGTCCTGGATCAGCCCCAGCATTTT
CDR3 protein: CASSYGVLDQPQHF

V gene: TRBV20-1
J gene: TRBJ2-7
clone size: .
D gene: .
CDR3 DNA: TGCAGTGCGGACCGCGCTTACGAGCAGTACTTC
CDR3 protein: CSADRAYEQYF

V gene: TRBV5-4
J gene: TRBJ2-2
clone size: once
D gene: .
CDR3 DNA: TGTGCCAGCAGCTCCCACAGGGATCGAACCGGGGAGCTGTTTTTT
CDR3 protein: CASSSHRDRTGELFF

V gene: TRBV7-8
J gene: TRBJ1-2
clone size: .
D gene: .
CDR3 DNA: TGTGCCAGCAGCTTAGCACAGCCCTTCCTATGGGGCTACACCTTC
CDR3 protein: CASSLAQPFLWGYTF

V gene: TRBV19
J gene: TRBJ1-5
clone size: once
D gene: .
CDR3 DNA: TGTGCCAGTAGTCCCGGGAATGACAGAGCGGGGAAGCATTTT
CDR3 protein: CASSPGNDRAGKHF

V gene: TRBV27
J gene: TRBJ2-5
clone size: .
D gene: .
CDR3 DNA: TGTGCCAGCAGTTCCTTCTACCGGGACGCTCAAGAGACCCAGTACTTC
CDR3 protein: CASSSFYRDAQETQYF

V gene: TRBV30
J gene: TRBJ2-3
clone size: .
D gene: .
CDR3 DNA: TGTGCCTGGAGTATCCAGAGCACAGATACGCAGTATTTT
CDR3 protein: CAWSIQSTDTQYF

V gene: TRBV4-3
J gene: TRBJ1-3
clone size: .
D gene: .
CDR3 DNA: TGCGCCAGCAGCCAAGCCTTAGGGCCTGGAAACACCATATATTTT
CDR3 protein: CASSQALGPGNTIYF

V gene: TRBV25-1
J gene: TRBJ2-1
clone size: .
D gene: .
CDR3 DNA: TGTGCCAGCAGTCCTCACCCTTCGGTCAATGAGCAGTTCTTC
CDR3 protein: CASSPHPSVNEQFF

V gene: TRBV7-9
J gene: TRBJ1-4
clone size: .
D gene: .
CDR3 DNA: TGTGCCAGCAGCTTAATATCAGGGGTTGAAAAACTGTTTTTT
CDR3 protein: CASSLISGVEKLFF

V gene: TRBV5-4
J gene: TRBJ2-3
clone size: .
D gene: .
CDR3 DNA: TGTGCCAGCAGCTTGGGAAAAAATCCGGGAAGGGGCACAGATACGCAGTATTTT
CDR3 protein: CASSLGKNPGRGTDTQYF

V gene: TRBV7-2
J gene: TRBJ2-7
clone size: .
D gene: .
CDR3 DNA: TGTGCCAGCAGCTTAATGGGGGATCGCGAGCAGTACTTC
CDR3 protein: CASSLMGDREQYF

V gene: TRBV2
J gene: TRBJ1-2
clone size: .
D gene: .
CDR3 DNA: TGTGCCAGCAGTGTCTTGGGCAGGGGTAGGGCCTTC
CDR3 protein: CASSVLGRGRAF

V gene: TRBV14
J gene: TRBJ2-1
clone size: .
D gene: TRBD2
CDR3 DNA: TGTGCCAGCACGGCGCTAGCGGACAATGAGCAGTTCTTC
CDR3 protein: CASTALADNEQFF

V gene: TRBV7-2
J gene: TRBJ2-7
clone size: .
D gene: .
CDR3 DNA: TGTGCCAGCCGACCAGTACAGGGTTACATTGATGAGCAGTACTTC
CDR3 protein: CASRPVQGYIDEQYF

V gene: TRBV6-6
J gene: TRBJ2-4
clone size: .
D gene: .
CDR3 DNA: TGTGCCAGCAGTTCACCAGAGACTTACATTCAGTACTTC
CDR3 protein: CASSSPETYIQYF

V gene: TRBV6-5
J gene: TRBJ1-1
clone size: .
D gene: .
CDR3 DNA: TGTGCCAGCAGGCCGTCAGGAGGTACGAGGGGAGCTTTCTTT
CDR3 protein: CASRPSGGTRGAFF

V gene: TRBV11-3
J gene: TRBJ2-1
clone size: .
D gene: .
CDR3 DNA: TGTGCCAGCAGCTTAGGGGCGGGAGCAGGGGAGTTCTTC
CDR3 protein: CASSLGAGAGEFF

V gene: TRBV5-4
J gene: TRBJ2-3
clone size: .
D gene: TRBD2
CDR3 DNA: TGTGCCAGCAGCATTCGACTAGCGGGGTCCACAGATACGCAGTATTTT
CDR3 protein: CASSIRLAGSTDTQYF

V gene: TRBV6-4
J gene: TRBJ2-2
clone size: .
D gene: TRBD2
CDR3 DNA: TGTGCCAGCAAAAAGCGGGAGTATGTCGGGGAGCTGTTTTTT
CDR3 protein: CASKKREYVGELFF

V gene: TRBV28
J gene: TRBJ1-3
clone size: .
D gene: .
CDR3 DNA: TGTGCCAGCAGCTCGAAGAAAACGGGATCTGGAAACACCATATATTTT
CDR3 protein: CASSSKKTGSGNTIYF

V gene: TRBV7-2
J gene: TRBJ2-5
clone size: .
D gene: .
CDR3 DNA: TGTGCCAGCAGCCCCCAGGGGGGAGGGACCCAGTACTTC
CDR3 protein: CASSPQGGGTQYF

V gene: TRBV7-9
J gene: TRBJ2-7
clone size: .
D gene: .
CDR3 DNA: TGTGCCAGCAGCTTGGGGCCGGGGGCGGGATCCTACGAGCAGTACTTC
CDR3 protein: CASSLGPGAGSYEQYF

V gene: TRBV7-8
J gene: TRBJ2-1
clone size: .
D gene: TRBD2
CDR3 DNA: TGTGCCAGCAGCCAGAGCGGGAGTTATCGATATGAGCAGTTCTTC
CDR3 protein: CASSQSGSYRYEQFF

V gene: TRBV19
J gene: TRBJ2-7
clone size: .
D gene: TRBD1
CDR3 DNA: TGTGCCAGTAGTATAGATTGGACAGGGGAATACGAGCAGTACTTC
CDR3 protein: CASSIDWTGEYEQYF

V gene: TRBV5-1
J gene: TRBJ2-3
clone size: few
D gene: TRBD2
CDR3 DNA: TGCGCCACCCGGACTAGCGGAACTGATACGCAGTATTTT
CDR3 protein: CATRTSGTDTQYF

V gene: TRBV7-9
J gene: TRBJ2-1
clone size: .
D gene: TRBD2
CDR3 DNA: TGTGCCAGCAGCCCACCCCTGGCGGGAGGTTGGAATGAGCAGTTCTTC
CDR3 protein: CASSPPLAGGWNEQFF